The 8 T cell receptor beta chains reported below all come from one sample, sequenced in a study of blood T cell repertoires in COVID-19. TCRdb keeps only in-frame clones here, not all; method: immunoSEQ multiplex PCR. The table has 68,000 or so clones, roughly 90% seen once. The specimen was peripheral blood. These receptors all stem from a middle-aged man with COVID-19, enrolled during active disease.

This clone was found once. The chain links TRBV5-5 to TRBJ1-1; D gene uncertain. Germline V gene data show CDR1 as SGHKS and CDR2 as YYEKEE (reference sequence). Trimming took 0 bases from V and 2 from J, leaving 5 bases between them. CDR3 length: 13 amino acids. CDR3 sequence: CASSLVHNTEAFF. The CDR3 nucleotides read TGTGCCAGCAGCTTGGTTCATAACACTGAAGCTTTCTTT.

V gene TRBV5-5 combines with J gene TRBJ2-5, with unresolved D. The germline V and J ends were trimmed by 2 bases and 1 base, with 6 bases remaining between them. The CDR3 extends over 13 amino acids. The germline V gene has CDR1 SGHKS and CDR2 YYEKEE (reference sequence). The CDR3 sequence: CASSFGLQETQYF. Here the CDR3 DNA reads TGTGCCAGCAGCTTTGGCCTCCAAGAGACCCAGTACTTC.

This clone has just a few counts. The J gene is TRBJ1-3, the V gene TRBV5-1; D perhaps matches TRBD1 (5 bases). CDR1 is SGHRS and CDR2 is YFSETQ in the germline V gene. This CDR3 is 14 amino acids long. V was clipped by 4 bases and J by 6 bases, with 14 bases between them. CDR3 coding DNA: TGCGCCAGCAGCACAACGGGAGGGGAAAACACCATATATTTT. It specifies CASSTTGGENTIYF.

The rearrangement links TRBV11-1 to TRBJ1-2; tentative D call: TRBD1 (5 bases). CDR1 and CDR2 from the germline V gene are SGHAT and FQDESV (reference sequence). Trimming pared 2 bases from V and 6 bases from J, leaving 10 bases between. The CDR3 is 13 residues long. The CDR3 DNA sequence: TGTGCCAGCAGCTTAAGCTGGGGCGATGGCTACACCTTC. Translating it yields CASSLSWGDGYTF. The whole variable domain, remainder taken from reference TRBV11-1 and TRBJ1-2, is EAEVAQSPRYKITEKSQAVAFWCDPISGHATLYWYRQILGQGPELLVQFQDESVVDDSQLPKDRFSAERLKGVDSTLKIQPAELGDSAMYLCASSLSWGDGYTFGSGTRLTVV.

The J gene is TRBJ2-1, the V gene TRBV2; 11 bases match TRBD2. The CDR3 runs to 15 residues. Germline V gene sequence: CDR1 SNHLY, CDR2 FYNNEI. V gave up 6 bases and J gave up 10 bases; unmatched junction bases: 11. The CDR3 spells CASRSGTSGRGEQFF. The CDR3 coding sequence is TGTGCCAGCAGGTCCGGGACTAGCGGCCGAGGGGAGCAGTTCTTC.

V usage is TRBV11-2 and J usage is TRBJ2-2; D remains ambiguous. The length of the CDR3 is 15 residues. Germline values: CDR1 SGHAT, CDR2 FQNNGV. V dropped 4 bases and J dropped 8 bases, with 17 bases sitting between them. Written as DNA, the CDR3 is TGTGCCAGCAGCTCCCCAGCGACCCTCGGAGGGGAGCTGTTTTTT. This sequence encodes CASSSPATLGGELFF.

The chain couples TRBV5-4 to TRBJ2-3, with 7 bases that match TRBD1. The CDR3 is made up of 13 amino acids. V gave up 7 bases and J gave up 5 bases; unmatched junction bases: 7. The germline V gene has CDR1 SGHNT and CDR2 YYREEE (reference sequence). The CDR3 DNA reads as TGTGCCAGCGGGAACAGGGGTATAGATACGCAGTATTTT. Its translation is CASGNRGIDTQYF.

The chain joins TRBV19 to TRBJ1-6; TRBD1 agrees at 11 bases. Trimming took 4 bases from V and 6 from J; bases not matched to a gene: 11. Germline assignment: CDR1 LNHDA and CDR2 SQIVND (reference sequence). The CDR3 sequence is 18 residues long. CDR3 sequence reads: CASSTLPGTGGFNSPLHF. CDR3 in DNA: TGTGCCAGTAGTACACTGCCCGGGACAGGGGGTTTTAATTCACCCCTCCACTTT.